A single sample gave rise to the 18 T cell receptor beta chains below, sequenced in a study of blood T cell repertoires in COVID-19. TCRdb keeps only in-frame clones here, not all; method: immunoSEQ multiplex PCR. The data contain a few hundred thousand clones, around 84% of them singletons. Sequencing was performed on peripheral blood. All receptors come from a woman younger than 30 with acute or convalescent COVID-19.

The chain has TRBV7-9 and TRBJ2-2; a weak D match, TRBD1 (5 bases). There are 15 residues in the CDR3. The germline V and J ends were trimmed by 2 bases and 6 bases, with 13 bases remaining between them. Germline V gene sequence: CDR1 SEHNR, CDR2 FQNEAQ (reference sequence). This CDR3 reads CASSLQGLGSGELFF. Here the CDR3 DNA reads TGTGCCAGCAGCTTACAGGGTCTAGGATCCGGGGAGCTGTTTTTT. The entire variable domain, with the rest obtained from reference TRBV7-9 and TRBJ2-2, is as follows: DTGVSQNPRHKITKRGQNVTFRCDPISEHNRLYWYRQTLGQGPEFLTYFQNEAQLEKSRLLSDRFSAERPKGSFSTLEIQRTEQGDSAMYLCASSLQGLGSGELFFGEGSRLTVL.

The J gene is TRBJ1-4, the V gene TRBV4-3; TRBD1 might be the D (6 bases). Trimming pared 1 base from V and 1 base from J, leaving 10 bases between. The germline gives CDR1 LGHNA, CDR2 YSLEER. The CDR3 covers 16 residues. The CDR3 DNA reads TGCGCCAGCAGCCAAGTTAGAGGGGGAACTAATGAAAAACTGTTTTTT. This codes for CASSQVRGGTNEKLFF.

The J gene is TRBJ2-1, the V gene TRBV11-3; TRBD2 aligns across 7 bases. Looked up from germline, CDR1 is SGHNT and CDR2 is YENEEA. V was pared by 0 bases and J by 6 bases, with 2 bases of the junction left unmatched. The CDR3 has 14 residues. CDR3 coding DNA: TGTGCCAGCAGCTTAGAGCGGGAGAGCAATGAGCAGTTCTTC. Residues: CASSLERESNEQFF. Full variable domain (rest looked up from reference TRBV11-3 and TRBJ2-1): EAGVVQSPRYKIIEKKQPVAFWCNPISGHNTLYWYLQNLGQGPELLIRYENEEAVDDSQLPKDRFSAERLKGVDSTLKIQPAELGDSAVYLCASSLERESNEQFFGPGTRLTVL.

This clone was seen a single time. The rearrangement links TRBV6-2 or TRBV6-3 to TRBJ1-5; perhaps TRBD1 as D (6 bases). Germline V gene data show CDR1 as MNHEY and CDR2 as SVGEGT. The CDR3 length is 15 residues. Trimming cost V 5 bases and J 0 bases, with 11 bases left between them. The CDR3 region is CASSQGFHSNQPQHF. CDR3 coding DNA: TGTGCCAGCAGTCAGGGGTTCCATAGCAATCAGCCCCAGCATTTT.

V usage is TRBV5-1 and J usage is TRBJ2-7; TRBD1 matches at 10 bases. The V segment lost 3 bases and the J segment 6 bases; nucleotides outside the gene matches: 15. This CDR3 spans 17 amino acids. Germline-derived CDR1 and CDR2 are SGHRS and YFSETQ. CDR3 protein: CASSSPGHSRTGGEQYF. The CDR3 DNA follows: TGCGCCAGCAGCTCACCGGGCCATAGTAGGACAGGGGGCGAGCAGTACTTC.

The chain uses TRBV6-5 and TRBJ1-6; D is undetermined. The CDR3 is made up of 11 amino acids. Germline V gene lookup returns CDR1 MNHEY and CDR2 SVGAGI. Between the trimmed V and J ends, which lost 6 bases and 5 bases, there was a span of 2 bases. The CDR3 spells CASSNNSPLHF. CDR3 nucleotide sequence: TGTGCCAGCAGCAATAATTCACCCCTCCACTTT.

CDR3 bases: TGTGCCAGCTCAACGGACAGGGCGAACACAGATACGCAGTATTTT. This encodes CASSTDRANTDTQYF. This chain joins TRBV18 and TRBJ2-3; 8 nucleotides match TRBD1. The CDR3 sequence is 15 residues long. Germline lookup yields CDR1 KGHSH and CDR2 LQKENI. Losses at the gene ends were 5 bases for V and 2 bases for J; bases not matched to a gene: 6.

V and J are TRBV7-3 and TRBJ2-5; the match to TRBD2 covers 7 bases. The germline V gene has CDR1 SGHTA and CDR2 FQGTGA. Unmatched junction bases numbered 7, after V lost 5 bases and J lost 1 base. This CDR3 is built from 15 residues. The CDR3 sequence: CASSRVASGQETQYF. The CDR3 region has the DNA TGTGCCAGCAGCCGAGTGGCTAGCGGCCAAGAGACCCAGTACTTC.

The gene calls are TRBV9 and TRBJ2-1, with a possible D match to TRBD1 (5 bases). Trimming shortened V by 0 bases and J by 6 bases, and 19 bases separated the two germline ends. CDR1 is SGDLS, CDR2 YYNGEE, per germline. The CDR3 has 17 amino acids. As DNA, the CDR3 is TGTGCCAGCAGCGTAGGTGGGGCCCATAGGGGCTTCAATGAGCAGTTCTTC. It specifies CASSVGGAHRGFNEQFF.

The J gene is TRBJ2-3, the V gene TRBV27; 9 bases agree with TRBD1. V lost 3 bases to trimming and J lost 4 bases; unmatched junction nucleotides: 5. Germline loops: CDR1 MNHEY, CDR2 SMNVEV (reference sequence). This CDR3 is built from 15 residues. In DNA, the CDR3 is TGTGCCAGCAGTTTGGGACAGGGAAGACCAGATACGCAGTATTTT. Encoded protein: CASSLGQGRPDTQYF.

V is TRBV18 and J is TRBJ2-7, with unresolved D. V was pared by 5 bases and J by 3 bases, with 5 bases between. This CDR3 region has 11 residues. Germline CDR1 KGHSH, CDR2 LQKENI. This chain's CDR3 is CASSYNYEQYF. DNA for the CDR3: TGTGCCAGCTCATACAACTACGAGCAGTACTTC. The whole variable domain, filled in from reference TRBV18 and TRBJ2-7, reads NAGVMQNPRHLVRRRGQEARLRCSPMKGHSHVYWYRQLPEEGLKFMVYLQKENIIDESGMPKERFSAEFPKEGPSILRIQQVVRGDSAAYFCASSYNYEQYFGPGTRLTVT.

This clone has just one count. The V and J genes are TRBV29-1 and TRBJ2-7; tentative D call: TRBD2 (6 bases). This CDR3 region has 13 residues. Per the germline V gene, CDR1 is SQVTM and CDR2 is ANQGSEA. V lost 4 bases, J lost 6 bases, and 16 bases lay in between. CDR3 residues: CSVGWLEGSEQYF. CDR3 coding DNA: TGCAGCGTTGGTTGGCTGGAGGGGAGCGAGCAGTACTTC.

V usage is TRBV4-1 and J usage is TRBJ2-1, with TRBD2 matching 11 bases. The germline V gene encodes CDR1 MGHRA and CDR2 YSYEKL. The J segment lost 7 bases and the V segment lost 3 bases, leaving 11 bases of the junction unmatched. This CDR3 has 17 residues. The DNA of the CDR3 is TGCGCCAGCAGCCACCCCACGACTAGCGGGATTGAAAATGAGCAGTTCTTC. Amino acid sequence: CASSHPTTSGIENEQFF.

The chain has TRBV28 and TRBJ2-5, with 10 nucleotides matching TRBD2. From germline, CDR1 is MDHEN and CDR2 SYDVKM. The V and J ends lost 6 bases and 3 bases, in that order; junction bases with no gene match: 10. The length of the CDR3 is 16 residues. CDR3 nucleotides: TGTGCCAGCAGGGGGGCGGGGCTAGCGGGAGAAGAGACCCAGTACTTC. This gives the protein CASRGAGLAGEETQYF. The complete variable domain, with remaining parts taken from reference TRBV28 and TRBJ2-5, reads DVKVTQSSRYLVKRTGEKVFLECVQDMDHENMFWYRQDPGLGLRLIYFSYDVKMKEKGDIPEGYSVSREKKERFSLILESASTNQTSMYLCASRGAGLAGEETQYFGPGTRLLVL.

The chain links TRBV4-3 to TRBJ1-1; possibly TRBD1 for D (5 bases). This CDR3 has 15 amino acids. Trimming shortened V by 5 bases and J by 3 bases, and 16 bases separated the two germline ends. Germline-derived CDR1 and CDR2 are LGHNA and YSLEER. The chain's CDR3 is CASSSQGETDTEAFF. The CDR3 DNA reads TGCGCCAGCAGCTCTCAAGGGGAAACAGACACTGAAGCTTTCTTT.

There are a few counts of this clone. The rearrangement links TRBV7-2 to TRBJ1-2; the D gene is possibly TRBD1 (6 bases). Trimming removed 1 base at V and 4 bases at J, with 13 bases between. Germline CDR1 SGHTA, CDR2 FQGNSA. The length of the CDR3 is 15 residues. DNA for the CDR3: TGTGCCAGCAGCTTAGTAATATTAGGGGGCTATGGCTACACCTTC. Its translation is CASSLVILGGYGYTF.

CDR3 loop: CASSLVLSTDTQYF. The CDR3 DNA reads TGTGCCAGCAGCTTAGTCCTCAGCACAGATACGCAGTATTTT. The chain joins TRBV7-2 to TRBJ2-3, with D hard to call. CDR1 and CDR2 (germline): SGHTA, FQGNSA. The CDR3 loop spans 14 amino acids. Trimming removed 1 base from V and 0 bases from J, with 5 bases in between.

The CDR3 here is CAESSGGEQFF. The CDR3 DNA reads TGTGCAGAATCGTCAGGAGGTGAGCAGTTCTTC. V usage is TRBV2 and J usage is TRBJ2-1; maybe TRBD2 (5 bases). This CDR3 contains 11 residues. CDR1 and CDR2 from the germline V gene are SNHLY and FYNNEI.